This TCR beta chain is drawn from a study of response to subunit inactivated influenza vaccine. From the RT-PCR reads, TCRdb called clonotypes with MiXCR, one entry per CDR3 protein. The sample consists of hundreds of thousands of distinct CDR3 sequences, 11% to 15% of them appearing once. Germline V gene lookup returns CDR1 MNHEY and CDR2 SVGEGT. V gave up 0 bases and J gave up 4 bases, with 12 bases separating them. This CDR3 is built from 16 residues. This clonotype was seen many times. This receptor was identified in a man in his forties or fifties who received an inactivated influenza vaccine. The sequences come from PBMCs from blood, collected roughly 2 weeks before vaccination. This chain uses TRBV6-2 or TRBV6-3 with TRBJ2-2; D gene uncertain. The CDR3 protein is CASSYSTSRPTGELFF. The CDR3 region has the DNA TGTGCCAGCAGTTACTCTACGAGCAGACCCACCGGGGAGCTGTTTTTT.